This T cell receptor beta chain was profiled in a study of blood T cell repertoires in COVID-19. Whole-study context: COVID-19 samples collected from the United States, Italy and Spain covered acute and convalescent phases. Sources were T cells, B-cell-depleted T cells, or PBMCs; the material itself was cDNA or gDNA.

This clone was picked up one time. Enrollees, roughly 18 to 90 years old, lived in 24 US areas. Sequenced by immunoSEQ multiplex PCR; TCRdb stores in-frame clones only, minus some. The profile shows around 150,000 clones, 75% to 90% of them singletons. Germline loops: CDR1 LGHDT, CDR2 YNNKEL (reference sequence). V gave up 4 bases and J gave up 2 bases; unmatched junction bases: 4. The CDR3 loop spans 14 amino acids. The rearrangement links TRBV3-1 (or the pseudogene TRBV3-2) to TRBJ2-7; 8 nucleotides match TRBD1. This receptor was identified in a woman in her sixties or seventies who had recovered from COVID-19. The specimen sequenced was PBMCs or T cells enriched from blood (not recorded which). CDR3 coding DNA: TGTGCCAGCAGCCCCGGGACAGGCGCCTACGAGCAGTACTTC. Amino acid sequence: CASSPGTGAYEQYF.